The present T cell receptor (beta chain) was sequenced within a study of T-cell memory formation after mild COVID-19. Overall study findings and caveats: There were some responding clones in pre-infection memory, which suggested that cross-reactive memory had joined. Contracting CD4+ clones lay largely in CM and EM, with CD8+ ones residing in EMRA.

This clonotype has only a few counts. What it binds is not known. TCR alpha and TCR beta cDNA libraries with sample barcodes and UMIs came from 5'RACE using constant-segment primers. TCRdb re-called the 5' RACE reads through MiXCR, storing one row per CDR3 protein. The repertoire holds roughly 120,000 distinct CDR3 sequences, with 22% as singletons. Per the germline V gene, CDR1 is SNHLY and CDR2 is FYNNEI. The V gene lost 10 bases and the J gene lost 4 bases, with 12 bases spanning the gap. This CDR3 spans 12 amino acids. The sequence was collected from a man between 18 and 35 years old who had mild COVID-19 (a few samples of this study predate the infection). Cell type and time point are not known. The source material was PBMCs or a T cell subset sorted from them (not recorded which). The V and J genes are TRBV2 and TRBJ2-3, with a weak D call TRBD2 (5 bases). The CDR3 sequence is CAIPEGPDTQYF. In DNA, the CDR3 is TGTGCCATCCCTGAGGGCCCAGATACGCAGTATTTT. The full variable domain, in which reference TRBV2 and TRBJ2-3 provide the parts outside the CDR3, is EPEVTQTPSHQVTQMGQEVILRCVPISNHLYFYWYRQILGQKVEFLVSFYNNEISEKSEIFDDQFSVERPDGSNFTLKIRSTKLEDSAMYFCAIPEGPDTQYFGPGTRLTVL.